These T cell receptor beta chains were read from a single sample in a study of radiotherapy plus CTLA-4 blockade in lung cancer. Clones were read by immunoSEQ multiplex PCR, and TCRdb kept only the in-frame ones, dropping some. The table has approximately 100,000 clones, around 86% seen once; the top ten hold about 3.5%. Sequenced material: peripheral blood, taken from a patient treated with radiotherapy plus ipilimumab. The receptors stem from a human donor with non-small cell lung cancer who had a partial response to radiotherapy plus ipilimumab. CDR3s include the opening cysteine and the closing phenylalanine or tryptophan. D genes are given only for firm matches. Clone size is stated in some rows and not others, as once, few, many or a class when expanded.

size: -; D: TRBD2; V: TRBV10-1; J: TRBJ2-1; CDR3: CASSGTSGRRDEQFF; DNA: TGCGCCAGCAGCGGGACTAGCGGGAGGAGGGATGAGCAGTTCTTC
size: -; D: TRBD1; V: TRBV9; J: TRBJ2-7; CDR3: CASSVVPGQIYEQYF; DNA: TGTGCCAGCAGCGTTGTCCCGGGACAGATCTACGAGCAGTACTTC
size: few; D: -; V: TRBV6-6; J: TRBJ1-1; CDR3: CASSPIAAKNTEAFF; DNA: TGTGCCAGCAGTCCCATTGCTGCGAAGAACACTGAAGCTTTCTTT
size: -; D: -; V: TRBV2; J: TRBJ2-4; CDR3: CASSKKRVRETGIQYF; DNA: TGTGCCAGCAGTAAGAAAAGGGTTCGGGAAACGGGCATTCAGTACTTC
size: -; D: -; V: TRBV19; J: TRBJ2-5; CDR3: CASRDGQLKETQYF; DNA: TGTGCCAGTAGGGACGGACAGCTTAAAGAGACCCAGTACTTC
size: -; D: -; V: TRBV5-1; J: TRBJ2-2; CDR3: CASSSSRTGWSGAGELFF; DNA: TGCGCCAGCAGCTCGAGTCGTACAGGGTGGTCGGGCGCCGGGGAGCTGTTTTTT
size: -; D: TRBD2; V: TRBV4-2; J: TRBJ2-7; CDR3: CASSPTSGSNYEQYF; DNA: TGTGCCAGCAGTCCAACTAGCGGGAGCAACTACGAGCAGTACTTC
size: few; D: TRBD2; V: TRBV5-1; J: TRBJ2-7; CDR3: CASSVSGGSYEQYF; DNA: TGCGCCAGCAGCGTAAGCGGGGGCTCCTACGAGCAGTACTTC
size: -; D: TRBD1; V: TRBV28; J: TRBJ1-5; CDR3: CASTGQGRSNQPQHF; DNA: TGTGCCAGCACTGGACAGGGAAGAAGCAATCAGCCCCAGCATTTT
size: -; D: -; V: TRBV27; J: TRBJ2-5; CDR3: CASRGTGSKTQYF; DNA: TGTGCCAGCCGGGGCACAGGGTCGAAGACCCAGTACTTC
size: -; D: TRBD1; V: TRBV9; J: TRBJ1-5; CDR3: CASSVGGQGWDQPQHF; DNA: TGTGCCAGCAGCGTGGGGGGACAGGGGTGGGATCAGCCCCAGCATTTT
size: -; D: -; V: TRBV5-1; J: TRBJ1-1; CDR3: CASSLGGGDTEAFF; DNA: TGCGCCAGCAGCTTGGGAGGGGGAGATACTGAAGCTTTCTTT
size: -; D: -; V: TRBV18; J: TRBJ2-3; CDR3: CASSFLPSSEQTDTQYF; DNA: TGTGCCAGCTCATTCCTCCCTAGCAGCGAGCAGACAGATACGCAGTATTTT
size: -; D: -; V: TRBV6-5; J: TRBJ2-7; CDR3: CASSYGTDSYEQYF; DNA: TGTGCCAGCAGTTACGGCACCGACTCCTACGAGCAGTACTTC
size: -; D: TRBD2; V: TRBV28; J: TRBJ2-1; CDR3: CASVNLAGGSISYNEQFF; DNA: TGTGCCAGCGTCAACCTAGCGGGAGGCTCGATTTCCTACAATGAGCAGTTCTTC
size: -; D: -; V: TRBV5-6; J: TRBJ2-3; CDR3: CASSLGLPSTDTQYF; DNA: TGTGCCAGCAGCCTAGGACTACCTAGCACAGATACGCAGTATTTT
size: -; D: -; V: TRBV28; J: TRBJ2-7; CDR3: CASSLVNRVYEQYF; DNA: TGTGCCAGCAGTTTGGTCAACAGGGTGTACGAGCAGTACTTC
size: -; D: -; V: TRBV5-4; J: TRBJ2-1; CDR3: CASSYGGASSYNEQFF; DNA: TGTGCCAGCAGCTACGGAGGCGCCAGCTCCTACAATGAGCAGTTCTTC
size: medium-sized; D: TRBD2; V: TRBV6-5; J: TRBJ2-7; CDR3: CASSYGREGYEQYF; DNA: TGTGCCAGCAGTTACGGGCGGGAGGGCTACGAGCAGTACTTC
size: -; D: TRBD1; V: TRBV9; J: TRBJ2-1; CDR3: CASSARGQGINEQFF; DNA: TGTGCCAGCAGCGCTCGGGGACAGGGGATCAATGAGCAGTTCTTC
size: -; D: TRBD2; V: TRBV19; J: TRBJ2-1; CDR3: CASNWRESGSYNEQFF; DNA: TGTGCCAGTAATTGGCGGGAGTCTGGCTCCTACAATGAGCAGTTCTTC
size: once; D: TRBD1; V: TRBV18; J: TRBJ2-6; CDR3: CASSVTGQGVAGANVLTF; DNA: TGTGCCAGCTCAGTGACGGGACAGGGAGTTGCTGGGGCCAACGTCCTGACTTTC
size: -; D: -; V: TRBV5-6; J: TRBJ2-5; CDR3: CASSSRIRGAEETQYF; DNA: TGTGCCAGCAGCTCCCGGATAAGGGGCGCGGAGGAGACCCAGTACTTC
size: -; D: -; V: TRBV13; J: TRBJ2-1; CDR3: CASSPTPRDNEQFF; DNA: TGTGCCAGCAGCCCCACTCCCCGGGACAATGAGCAGTTCTTC
size: few; D: TRBD2; V: TRBV11-3; J: TRBJ2-1; CDR3: CASSLGLAGGHNEQFF; DNA: TGTGCCAGCAGCTTGGGACTAGCGGGAGGGCACAATGAGCAGTTCTTC
size: -; D: -; V: TRBV28; J: TRBJ1-5; CDR3: CASSLGAVSNQPQHF; DNA: TGTGCCAGCAGTTTAGGGGCGGTGAGCAATCAGCCCCAGCATTTT
size: -; D: TRBD2; V: TRBV29-1; J: TRBJ2-1; CDR3: CSVEEWTGLANNNEQFF; DNA: TGCAGCGTTGAAGAATGGACGGGACTAGCGAATAACAATGAGCAGTTCTTC
size: -; D: -; V: TRBV5-1; J: TRBJ1-2; CDR3: CASSLDANEDGYTF; DNA: TGCGCCAGCAGCTTGGACGCAAATGAGGATGGCTACACCTTC
size: -; D: TRBD2; V: TRBV14; J: TRBJ2-2; CDR3: CASSQVTMRGSGELFF; DNA: TGTGCCAGCAGCCAAGTCACCATGCGGGGGTCCGGGGAGCTGTTTTTT
size: -; D: -; V: TRBV11-2; J: TRBJ2-1; CDR3: CASSPQGNYNEQFF; DNA: TGTGCCAGCAGCCCGCAGGGTAATTACAATGAGCAGTTCTTC
size: -; D: -; V: TRBV19; J: TRBJ1-2; CDR3: CASSSGANYGYTF; DNA: TGTGCCAGTAGTAGCGGAGCTAACTATGGCTACACCTTC
size: -; D: -; V: TRBV21-1; J: TRBJ2-3; CDR3: CASGTARTDTQYF; DNA: TGTGCCAGCGGGACTGCGCGCACAGATACGCAGTATTTT
size: -; D: TRBD1; V: TRBV2; J: TRBJ1-5; CDR3: CASSVGTDFNQPQHF; DNA: TGTGCCAGCAGTGTGGGGACAGACTTTAATCAGCCCCAGCATTTT
size: -; D: -; V: TRBV28; J: TRBJ2-1; CDR3: CASRRGLYNEQFF; DNA: TGTGCCAGCAGACGGGGACTCTACAATGAGCAGTTCTTC
size: -; D: -; V: TRBV4-1; J: TRBJ2-3; CDR3: CASSPGSYTDTQYF; DNA: TGCGCCAGCAGCCCCGGGTCTTACACAGATACGCAGTATTTT
size: -; D: TRBD2; V: TRBV5-1; J: TRBJ2-2; CDR3: CASSILAGVGNTGELFF; DNA: TGCGCCAGCAGCATACTAGCGGGAGTGGGGAACACCGGGGAGCTGTTTTTT
size: -; D: -; V: TRBV9; J: TRBJ2-2; CDR3: CASRWEGDTGELFF; DNA: TGTGCCAGCCGCTGGGAGGGGGACACCGGGGAGCTGTTTTTT
size: -; D: -; V: TRBV5-1; J: TRBJ2-1; CDR3: CASSLGQAVRNEQFF; DNA: TGCGCCAGCAGCTTGGGACAGGCCGTAAGAAATGAGCAGTTCTTC
size: -; D: -; V: TRBV5-1; J: TRBJ1-1; CDR3: CASSLGAGEGTEAFF; DNA: TGCGCCAGCAGCTTGGGGGCAGGGGAGGGCACTGAAGCTTTCTTT
size: -; D: -; V: TRBV5-4; J: TRBJ2-6; CDR3: CASSLDRGSGANVLTF; DNA: TGTGCCAGCAGCTTGGACCGAGGCTCTGGGGCCAACGTCCTGACTTTC
size: -; D: -; V: TRBV5-6; J: TRBJ2-2; CDR3: CASSPDIDTGELFF; DNA: TGTGCCAGCAGCCCGGACATAGACACCGGGGAGCTGTTTTTT
size: few; D: TRBD2; V: TRBV4-2; J: TRBJ2-7; CDR3: CASSRVGAGSSYEQYF; DNA: TGTGCCAGCAGCCGAGTGGGAGCGGGGAGCTCCTACGAGCAGTACTTC
size: -; D: TRBD1; V: TRBV10-3; J: TRBJ1-2; CDR3: CAISELDRGEGYGYTF; DNA: TGTGCCATCAGTGAGCTGGACAGGGGCGAAGGCTATGGCTACACCTTC
size: few; D: -; V: TRBV19; J: TRBJ1-1; CDR3: CATRDYRDTEAFF; DNA: TGTGCCACCCGCGATTACAGGGACACTGAAGCTTTCTTT
size: -; D: TRBD2; V: TRBV5-1; J: TRBJ2-6; CDR3: CASSPGLAGGVSGANVLTF; DNA: TGCGCCAGCAGCCCGGGACTAGCGGGAGGGGTCTCTGGGGCCAACGTCCTGACTTTC
size: -; D: -; V: TRBV4-1; J: TRBJ2-7; CDR3: CASSLERATYEQYF; DNA: TGCGCCAGCAGCCTTGAGCGGGCGACCTACGAGCAGTACTTC
size: -; D: -; V: TRBV5-4; J: TRBJ2-5; CDR3: CASSFSGTQYF; DNA: TGTGCCAGCAGCTTTAGCGGGACCCAGTACTTC